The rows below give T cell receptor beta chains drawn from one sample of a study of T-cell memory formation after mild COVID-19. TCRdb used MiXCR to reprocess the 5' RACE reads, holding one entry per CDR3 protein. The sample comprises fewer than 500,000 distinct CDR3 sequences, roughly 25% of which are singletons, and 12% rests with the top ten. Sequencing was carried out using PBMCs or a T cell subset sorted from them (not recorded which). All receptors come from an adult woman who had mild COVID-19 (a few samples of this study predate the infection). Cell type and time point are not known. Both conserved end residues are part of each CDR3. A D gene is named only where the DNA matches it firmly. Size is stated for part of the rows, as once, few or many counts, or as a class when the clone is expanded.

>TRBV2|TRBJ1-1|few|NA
TGTGCCAGCAGTGAAGATAGGGTTACTGAAGCTTTCTTT
CASSEDRVTEAFF
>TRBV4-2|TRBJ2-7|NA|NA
TGTGCCAGCAGCTACACATCCACCTACGAGCAGTACTTC
CASSYTSTYEQYF
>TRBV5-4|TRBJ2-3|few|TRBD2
TGTGCCAGCAGCTTGGAGTCTAGCGGGCCCAGCACAGATACGCAGTATTTT
CASSLESSGPSTDTQYF
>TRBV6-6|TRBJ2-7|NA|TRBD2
TGTGCCAGCAGTGTAGCCGGGACTAGCGGGAGAAGTTACTTC
CASSVAGTSGRSYF
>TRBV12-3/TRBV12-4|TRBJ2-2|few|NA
TGTGCTGCCTCGGGGGACCAGAACACCGGGGAGCTGTTTTTT
CAASGDQNTGELFF
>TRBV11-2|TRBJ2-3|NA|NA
TGTGCCAGCAGCTCCAAGCGTACGCAGTATTTT
CASSSKRTQYF
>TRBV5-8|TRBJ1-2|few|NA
TGTGCCAGCAGCTTGCCTTTAGACACGTACTATGGCTACACCTTC
CASSLPLDTYYGYTF
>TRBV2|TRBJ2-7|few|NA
TGTGCCAGCAGTGAAGCGCCCTACGAGCAGTACTTC
CASSEAPYEQYF
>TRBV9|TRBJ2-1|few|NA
TGTGCCAGCAGCGCCGGGACTCCGACGTGGGATGAGCAGTTCTTC
CASSAGTPTWDEQFF
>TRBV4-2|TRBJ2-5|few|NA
TGTGCCAGCAGCCAACCCTCAGGAACCCAGTACTTC
CASSQPSGTQYF
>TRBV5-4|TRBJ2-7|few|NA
TGTGCCAGCAGTCGGGACACGCGGAGCTCCTACGAGCAGTACTTC
CASSRDTRSSYEQYF
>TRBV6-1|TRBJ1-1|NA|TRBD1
TGTGCCAGCCGCCAGGGGGGAAAGAACACTGAAGCTTTCTTT
CASRQGGKNTEAFF
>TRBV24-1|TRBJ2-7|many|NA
TGTGCCACCAGTGACAACTACGAGCAGTACTTC
CATSDNYEQYF
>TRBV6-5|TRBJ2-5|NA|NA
TGTGCCTCAGGGCCCCGAGCGACCCAAGAGACCCAGTACTTC
CASGPRATQETQYF
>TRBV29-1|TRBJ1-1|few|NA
TGCAGCGTTTCGAGAGAGACTGAAGCTTTCTTT
CSVSRETEAFF
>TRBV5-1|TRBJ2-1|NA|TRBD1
TGCGCCAGCAGCCCGACCGGGACAGCGAGCTCCTACAATGAGCAGTTCTTC
CASSPTGTASSYNEQFF
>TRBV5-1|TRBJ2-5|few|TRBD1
TGCGCCAGCAGCCTTTACGGGACAGGGGGGGAAGAGACCCAGTACTTC
CASSLYGTGGEETQYF
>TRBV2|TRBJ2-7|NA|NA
TGTGCCAGCGCAATTGGGCAAAGGTCCTACGAGCAGTACTTC
CASAIGQRSYEQYF
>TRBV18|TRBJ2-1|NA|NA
TGTGCCAGCTCACCCCCAATGGGAGCCCCCAATGAGCAGTTCTTC
CASSPPMGAPNEQFF
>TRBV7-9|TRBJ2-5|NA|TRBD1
TGTGCCAGCAATCACGACAGGGCCGGAGAGACCCAGTACTTC
CASNHDRAGETQYF
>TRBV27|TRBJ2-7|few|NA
TGTGCCAGCAGTCGCGTGCCCCGGGACACTTCCTACGAGCAGTACTTC
CASSRVPRDTSYEQYF
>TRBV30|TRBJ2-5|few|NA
TGTGCCTGGGGAGGGCAGACTCGGAAGACCCAGTACTTC
CAWGGQTRKTQYF
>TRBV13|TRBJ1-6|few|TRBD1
TGTGCCAGCAGCTTAGAGGGGGCCGGGGAATATAATTCACCCCTCCACTTT
CASSLEGAGEYNSPLHF
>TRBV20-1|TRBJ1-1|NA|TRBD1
TGCAGCGTCACCTCCGCCGACAGGGGGCTTGGAGCTTTCTTT
CSVTSADRGLGAFF
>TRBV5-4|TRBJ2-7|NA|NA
TGTGCCAGCAGCTCGCAGGCCACGGCCCACGAGCAGTACTTC
CASSSQATAHEQYF
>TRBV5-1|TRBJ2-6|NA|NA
TGCGCCAGCAGCTTGGGTGGGCAAGGGGCCAACGTCCTGACTTTC
CASSLGGQGANVLTF
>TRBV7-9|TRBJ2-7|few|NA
TGTGCCAGCAGCTTCGGGACGGGGTCCCACGAGCAGTACTTC
CASSFGTGSHEQYF
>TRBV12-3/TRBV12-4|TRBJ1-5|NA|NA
TGTGCCAGCAGCCTCCTTGGGGTCTTAGGACAGCCCCAGCATTTT
CASSLLGVLGQPQHF
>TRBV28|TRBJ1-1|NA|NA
TGTGCCAGCAGTCCTCTGACAGGCCGACACGTCTCTGAAGCTTTCTTT
CASSPLTGRHVSEAFF
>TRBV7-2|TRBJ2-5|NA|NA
TGTGCCAGTGGGGGGGCGCGGGGGGAGACCCAGTACTTC
CASGGARGETQYF
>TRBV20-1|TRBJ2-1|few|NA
TGCAGTGCTAGAGGGAGGGGCGACAATGAGCAGTTCTTC
CSARGRGDNEQFF
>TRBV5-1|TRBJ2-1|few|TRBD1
TGCGCCAGCAGCCCTTCCGGGACAGGGTCCTACAATGAGCAGTTCTTC
CASSPSGTGSYNEQFF
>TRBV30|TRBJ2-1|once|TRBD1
TGTGCCTGGAGGGCGACAGGGGTCAGGTCCGGTGAGCAGTTCTTC
CAWRATGVRSGEQFF
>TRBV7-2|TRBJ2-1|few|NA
TGTGCCAGCAGCTTAGACTGGACCTACAATGAGCAGTTCTTC
CASSLDWTYNEQFF
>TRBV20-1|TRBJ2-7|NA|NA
TGCAGTGCTACCCGGACGGATTCCTACGAGCAGTACTTC
CSATRTDSYEQYF
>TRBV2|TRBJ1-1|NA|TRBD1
TGTGCCAGCAGTTGGGTATCAGGGGGTAGCACTGAAGCTTTCTTT
CASSWVSGGSTEAFF